The 14 T cell receptor beta chains below were found in one sample sequenced in a study of blood T cell repertoires in COVID-19 (dated by TCRdb to about 2020). The protocol used for the library was the immunoSEQ multiplex PCR assay. TCRdb obtained this table from immuneACCESS and retained in-frame rearrangements with V and J assigned. These tables miss some clones; where compared with another copy, unresolved V genes account for less than half of the shortfall, and the remainder is unexplained. The sample table contains approximately 130,000 clones; only one count was recorded for roughly four fifths of them. The ten largest account for around an eighth of the sample. Sequenced material: peripheral blood. The source is a human donor in a cohort sampled during active COVID-19.

The chain employs TRBV19 and TRBJ1-1; tentatively, D is TRBD1 (5 bases). Germline assignment: CDR1 LNHDA and CDR2 SQIVND (reference sequence). This CDR3 region has 16 residues. Trimming pared 5 bases from V and 1 base from J, leaving 17 bases between. The CDR3 loop is CASSPGTPMGNTEAFF. CDR3 coding DNA: TGTGCCAGTAGTCCCGGGACTCCTATGGGGAACACTGAAGCTTTCTTT. Full variable domain (rest looked up from reference TRBV19 and TRBJ1-1): DGGITQSPKYLFRKEGQNVTLSCEQNLNHDAMYWYRQDPGQGLRLIYYSQIVNDFQKGDIAEGYSVSREKKESFPLTVTSAQKNPTAFYLCASSPGTPMGNTEAFFGQGTRLTVV.

J is TRBJ1-6 and V is TRBV5-1; TRBD1 matches 8 bases. The CDR3 is 15 residues long. Germline V lookup: CDR1 SGHRS, CDR2 YFSETQ. Trimming cost V 4 bases and J 6 bases; bases outside gene matches: 6. In DNA, the CDR3 is TGCGCCAGCAGCGTGACAGGGGCGAGTAATTCACCCCTCCACTTT. Protein: CASSVTGASNSPLHF.

CDR3 amino acids: CASTGVGEKLFF. CDR3 in DNA: TGTGCCAGCACCGGGGTCGGTGAAAAACTGTTTTTT. V and J are TRBV5-8 and TRBJ1-4; D not certain. The CDR3 consists of 12 residues. V was cut by 6 bases and J by 7 bases, with 10 bases left in between. Germline V gene data show CDR1 as SGHTS and CDR2 as YDEGEE.

The chain carries TRBV6-1 and TRBJ2-7; D might be TRBD1 (6 bases). The germline V gene has CDR1 MNHNS and CDR2 SASEGT. The CDR3 length is 16 residues. The V gene lost 3 bases and the J gene lost 7 bases, with 22 bases spanning the gap. The CDR3 DNA sequence: TGTGCCAGCAGTGAGAGGCGGACAGCCTTGGGGGATGAGCAGTACTTC. Translating it yields CASSERRTALGDEQYF.

The rearrangement joins TRBV19 to TRBJ2-2; D is undetermined. This CDR3 is 13 amino acids long. Trimming stripped 10 bases from V and 7 bases from J, with 16 bases between. The germline V gene encodes CDR1 LNHDA and CDR2 SQIVND (reference sequence). CDR3 in DNA: TGTGCCACTGAATCAGGTGAATTCGGGGAGCTGTTTTTT. Translation gives CATESGEFGELFF.

In this sample, this clone turned up a few times. The chain employs TRBV14 and TRBJ1-4, with 10 bases that match TRBD1. The trim removed 0 bases at V and 14 bases at J, leaving 6 bases unmatched. This CDR3 spans 14 amino acids. Germline V gene sequence: CDR1 SGHDN, CDR2 FVKESK. CDR3: CASSQDQAGQGLFF. As DNA, the CDR3 is TGTGCCAGCAGCCAAGATCAAGCGGGACAGGGGCTGTTTTTT.

The rearrangement uses TRBV6-5 and TRBJ2-1, with D maybe TRBD2 (6 bases). There are 14 residues in the CDR3. The germline V gene has CDR1 MNHEY and CDR2 SVGAGI. The V gene lost 4 bases and the J gene lost 2 bases, with 9 bases spanning the gap. The DNA of the CDR3 is TGTGCCAGCAGTTGGAGGGATACCTACAATGAGCAGTTCTTC. This translates into CASSWRDTYNEQFF.

The genes are TRBV19 and TRBJ2-3, with 13 positions matching TRBD2. Looked up from germline, CDR1 is LNHDA and CDR2 is SQIVND (reference sequence). The CDR3 is 17 amino acids. The trim removed 4 bases at V and 4 bases at J, leaving 8 bases unmatched. For the CDR3, the DNA is TGTGCCAGTAGTAGAAACCCGGGACTAGCGGGGTCAGATACGCAGTATTTT. This sequence encodes CASSRNPGLAGSDTQYF.

The chain is built from TRBV5-8 and TRBJ2-5; D is uncertain. Between the trimmed V and J ends, which lost 2 bases and 0 bases, there was a span of 11 bases. Looked up from germline, CDR1 is SGHTS and CDR2 is YDEGEE. The CDR3 is 15 residues long. Here the CDR3 reads CASSFPPDYQETQYF. Here the CDR3 DNA reads TGTGCCAGCAGCTTCCCCCCAGACTACCAAGAGACCCAGTACTTC.

This chain links TRBV2 with TRBJ1-1; 7 nucleotides match TRBD1. Germline-derived CDR1 and CDR2 are SNHLY and FYNNEI. V gave up 9 bases and J gave up 0 bases; unmatched junction bases: 4. The CDR3 is made up of 13 amino acids. This CDR3 is CASLTGLNTEAFF. CDR3 in DNA: TGTGCCAGTCTGACAGGGCTGAACACTGAAGCTTTCTTT.

Only a few counts were recorded for this clone. The chain employs TRBV5-5 and TRBJ1-4; D is perhaps TRBD1 (6 bases). CDR3 length equals 15 residues. The germline CDR1 and CDR2 sequences are SGHKS and YYEKEE (reference sequence). V lost 4 bases and J 3 bases, leaving 13 bases between the germline ends. This chain's CDR3 is CASSPQGLANEKLFF. CDR3 bases: TGTGCCAGCAGCCCACAGGGTTTGGCTAATGAAAAACTGTTTTTT.

The chain carries TRBV7-2 and TRBJ1-1; the D is unclear. The V gene's germline CDR1 is SGHTA and CDR2 FQGNSA. The CDR3 has 14 amino acids. Trimming removed 3 bases from V and 5 bases from J, with 13 bases in between. CDR3 nucleotide sequence: TGTGCCAGCAGCTTTGGTGCGCCGGGGACTGAAGCTTTCTTT. Its translation is CASSFGAPGTEAFF. Supplemented by reference TRBV7-2 and TRBJ1-1, the full variable domain reads GAGVSQSPSNKVTEKGKDVELRCDPISGHTALYWYRQSLGQGLEFLIYFQGNSAPDKSGLPSDRFSAERTGGSVSTLTIQRTQQEDSAVYLCASSFGAPGTEAFFGQGTRLTVV.

V is TRBV28 and J is TRBJ2-7; 9 bases are a match to TRBD1. This CDR3 has 15 amino acids. Germline CDR1 and CDR2: MDHEN and SYDVKM. Trimming took 4 bases from V and 2 from J; bases not matched to a gene: 6. This CDR3 reads CASSSIRDRAYEQYF. In DNA, the CDR3 is TGTGCCAGCAGTTCAATCCGGGACAGGGCCTACGAGCAGTACTTC. The variable domain in full, completed from reference TRBV28 and TRBJ2-7, reads DVKVTQSSRYLVKRTGEKVFLECVQDMDHENMFWYRQDPGLGLRLIYFSYDVKMKEKGDIPEGYSVSREKKERFSLILESASTNQTSMYLCASSSIRDRAYEQYFGPGTRLTVT.

This clone showed up just once. J is TRBJ2-5 and V is TRBV5-6, with D perhaps being TRBD1 or TRBD2 (6 bases each). The CDR3 is made up of 13 amino acids. V was shortened by 4 bases and J by 5 bases, with 12 bases between the two germline ends. CDR1 and CDR2 (germline): SGHDT, YYEEEE. The CDR3 sequence is CASSLGGRETQYF. The CDR3 coding sequence is TGTGCCAGCAGCCTGGGGGGCCGGGAGACCCAGTACTTC.